These 11 T cell receptor beta chains came from one sample sequenced in a study of blood T cell repertoires in COVID-19. Assay: immunoSEQ multiplex PCR; the TCRdb copy retains only in-frame clones and omits some. The data show around 300,000 clones, 70% to 90% seen once. The sequenced sample consisted of PBMCs or T cells enriched from blood (not recorded which). These receptors came from a woman in her thirties who had recovered from COVID-19.

The V gene is TRBV5-6, the J gene TRBJ1-2; TRBD1 might be the D (6 bases). Germline assignment: CDR1 SGHDT and CDR2 YYEEEE. The CDR3 spans 15 residues. Trimming pared 2 bases from V and 8 bases from J, leaving 19 bases between. The CDR3 bases are TGTGCCAGCAGCTTAGGCGGGGGGCTGGTGGAAGGCTACACCTTC. Its protein is CASSLGGGLVEGYTF.

This rearrangement joins TRBV21-1 to TRBJ2-2; TRBD1 is the table's D call and was not checked against the DNA. TRBV21-1 is assigned pseudogene status. The CDR3 runs 17 residues. The CDR3 bases are TGTGCCAGCAGCAAAGTCGTTTGTCAGGGGCCAACCGGGGAGCTGTTTTTT. It is translated as CASSKVVCQGPTGELFF.

This rearrangement joins TRBV19 to TRBJ1-2; 9 bases align to TRBD1. Germline V gives CDR1 LNHDA, CDR2 SQIVND (reference sequence). Trimming at V came to 3 bases and at J to 4 bases, leaving 9 bases not matched to a gene. The CDR3 is made up of 16 amino acids. CDR3 in amino acids: CASSMGPGQGFYGYTF. The CDR3 DNA follows: TGTGCCAGTAGTATGGGCCCGGGACAGGGTTTCTATGGCTACACCTTC.

The chain employs TRBV9 and TRBJ2-7, with D possibly TRBD2 on 5 matching bases. The CDR3 spans 15 residues. The V gene's germline CDR1 is SGDLS and CDR2 YYNGEE. V was clipped by 0 bases and J by 3 bases, with 13 bases between them. CDR3: CASSVGSRGGYEQYF. The CDR3 DNA is TGTGCCAGCAGCGTAGGTTCCAGAGGAGGCTACGAGCAGTACTTC.

This clone showed up just a few times. The genes are TRBV13 and TRBJ1-4; 7 nucleotides agree with TRBD1. V lost 4 bases and J lost 4; bases outside the gene matches: 6. The CDR3 is 15 amino acids. CDR1 is PRHDT and CDR2 is FYEKMQ in the germline V gene (reference sequence). CDR3 sequence: CASSSPRQGNEKLFF. CDR3 bases: TGTGCCAGCAGCTCGCCTCGACAGGGTAATGAAAAACTGTTTTTT.

The chain has TRBV28 and TRBJ2-7; D is perhaps TRBD2 (6 bases). This CDR3 contains 13 residues. Germline CDR1 MDHEN, CDR2 SYDVKM. Deletions cut 1 base from V and 4 bases from J, with 8 bases between. DNA for the CDR3: TGTGCCAGCAGTTTATACGGGGGATACGAGCAGTACTTC. It translates to CASSLYGGYEQYF.

This clone occurred once. The V gene is TRBV5-1, the J gene TRBJ2-7; no firm D call. The V end lost 2 bases, the J end lost 2 bases, and 8 bases lay between the germline ends. This CDR3 region has 13 residues. CDR1 and CDR2 from the germline V gene are SGHRS and YFSETQ. The CDR3 DNA reads TGCGCCAGCAGCTTCCCCGGTACCTACGAGCAGTACTTC. It specifies CASSFPGTYEQYF.

This CDR3 reads CATSHRGRIEQYF. DNA of the CDR3: TGTGCCACCAGCCACCGGGGTAGAATCGAGCAGTACTTC. The chain has TRBV24-1 and TRBJ2-7; D might be TRBD2 (5 bases). Germline CDR1 is KGHDR and CDR2 is SFDVKD. The CDR3 contains 13 residues. V was shortened by 7 bases and J by 6 bases, with 15 bases between the two germline ends.

The chain uses TRBV2 and TRBJ1-2; 7 nucleotides line up with TRBD1. This CDR3 comprises 12 residues. From germline, CDR1 is SNHLY and CDR2 FYNNEI. Germline trimming cut 5 bases from V and 6 bases from J; bases unmatched to any gene: 3. As DNA, the CDR3 is TGTGCCAGCAGTCCCGGGACAGATGGCTACACCTTC. Residues: CASSPGTDGYTF.

This sequence joins TRBV9 and TRBJ2-1; maybe TRBD1 (6 bases). The germline V gene encodes CDR1 SGDLS and CDR2 YYNGEE. Trimming took off 0 bases at V and 10 bases at J, with 17 bases between the two ends. The CDR3 spans 15 residues. In DNA, the CDR3 is TGTGCCAGCAGCGTAGGTATCCAGGGCACAGGGGAGCAGTTCTTC. Translated, it gives CASSVGIQGTGEQFF.

This clone is a singleton in its sample. This chain links TRBV9 with TRBJ2-5; 9 bases map to TRBD1. The V segment lost 2 bases and the J segment 5 bases; nucleotides outside the gene matches: 10. This CDR3 is built from 16 residues. The germline V gene encodes CDR1 SGDLS and CDR2 YYNGEE. The CDR3 is CASSVASQGAWETQYF. CDR3 nucleotides: TGTGCCAGCAGCGTGGCCTCACAGGGGGCTTGGGAGACCCAGTACTTC.